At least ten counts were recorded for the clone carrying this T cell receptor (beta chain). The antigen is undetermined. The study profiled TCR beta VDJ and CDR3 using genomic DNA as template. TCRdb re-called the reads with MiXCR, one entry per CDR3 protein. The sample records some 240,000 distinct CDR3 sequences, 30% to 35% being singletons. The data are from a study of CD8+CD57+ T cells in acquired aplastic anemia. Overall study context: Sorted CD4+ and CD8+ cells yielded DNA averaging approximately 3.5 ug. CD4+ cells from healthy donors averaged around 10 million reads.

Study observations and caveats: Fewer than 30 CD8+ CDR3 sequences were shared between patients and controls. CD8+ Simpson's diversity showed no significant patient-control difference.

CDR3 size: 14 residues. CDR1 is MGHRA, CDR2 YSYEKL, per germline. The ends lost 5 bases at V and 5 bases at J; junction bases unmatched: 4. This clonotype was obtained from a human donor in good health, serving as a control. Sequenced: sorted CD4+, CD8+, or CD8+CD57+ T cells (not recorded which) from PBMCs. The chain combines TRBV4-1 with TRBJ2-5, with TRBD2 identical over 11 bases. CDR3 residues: CASSRLAGMETQYF. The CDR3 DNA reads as TGCGCCAGCAGCAGACTAGCGGGGATGGAGACCCAGTACTTC.